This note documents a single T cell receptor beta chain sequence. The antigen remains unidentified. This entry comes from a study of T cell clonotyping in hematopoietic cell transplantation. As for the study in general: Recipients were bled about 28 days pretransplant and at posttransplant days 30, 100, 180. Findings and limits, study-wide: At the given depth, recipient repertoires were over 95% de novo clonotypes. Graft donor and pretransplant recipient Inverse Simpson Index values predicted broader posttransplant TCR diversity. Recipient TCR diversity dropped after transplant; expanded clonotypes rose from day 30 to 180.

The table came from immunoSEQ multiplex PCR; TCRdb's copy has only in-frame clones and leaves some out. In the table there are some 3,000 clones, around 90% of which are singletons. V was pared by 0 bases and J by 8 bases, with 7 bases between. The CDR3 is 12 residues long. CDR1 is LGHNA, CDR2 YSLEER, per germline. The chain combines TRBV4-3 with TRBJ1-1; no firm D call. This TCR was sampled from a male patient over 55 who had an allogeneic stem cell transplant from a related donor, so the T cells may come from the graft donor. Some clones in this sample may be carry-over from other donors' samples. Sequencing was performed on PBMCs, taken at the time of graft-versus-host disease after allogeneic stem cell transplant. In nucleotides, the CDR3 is TGCGCCAGCAGCCAAGACTCCAGGGAAGCTTTCTTT. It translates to CASSQDSREAFF.